This TCR beta chain is drawn from a study of CD8 T cells in Susac syndrome. CDR1 and CDR2 (germline): DFQATT, SNEGSKA (reference sequence). The CDR3 has 12 amino acids. Trimming left V 8 bases short and J 1 base short, with 11 bases between. RNA totalling roughly 0.45 to 1 ug underwent reverse transcription with random hexamers. TCRdb re-derived calls from the immunoSEQ multiplex PCR reads in MiXCR, one entry per CDR3 protein. The repertoire holds 200,000 to 300,000 distinct CDR3 sequences, with 96% as singletons. This sequence was found in a human donor with Susac syndrome. V and J are TRBV20-1 and TRBJ1-1; no clear D gene. Sequencing was performed on CD4+ T cells from PBMCs. The CDR3 DNA sequence: TGCAGTCCTCAACAGCCGAACACTGAAGCTTTCTTT. Translated: CSPQQPNTEAFF.